This entry lists 2 T cell receptor beta chains sequenced from one sample in a study of OX40 agonist ivuxolimab in advanced cancers. Method: immunoSEQ multiplex PCR; TCRdb's copy keeps in-frame clones and lacks some. The sample holds tens of thousands of clones, 90% to 95% seen once. The sample was CD4+ or CD8+ T cells sorted from blood, taken in a trial of the OX40 agonist ivuxolimab. The receptor source for this set is an adult with an advanced solid tumor such as melanoma, head and neck, liver or kidney cancer.

This chain connects TRBV9 to TRBJ1-1; D not certain. Germline V gene lookup returns CDR1 SGDLS and CDR2 YYNGEE. V was shortened by 5 bases and J by 5 bases, with 13 bases between the two germline ends. CDR3 size: 13 residues. The CDR3 sequence: CASSLEGRTEAFF. The DNA for the CDR3 is TGTGCCAGCAGTTTGGAAGGTCGGACTGAAGCTTTCTTT. Using reference TRBV9 and TRBJ1-1 for the parts outside the CDR3, the full variable domain is DSGVTQTPKHLITATGQRVTLRCSPRSGDLSVYWYQQSLDQGLQFLIQYYNGEERAKGNILERFSAQQFPDLHSELNLSSLELGDSALYFCASSLEGRTEAFFGQGTRLTVV.

The chain couples TRBV18 to TRBJ2-1; TRBD1 matches 10 bases. The CDR3 covers 15 residues. V was clipped by 3 bases and J by 10 bases; unmatched bases: 9. The germline CDR1 and CDR2 sequences are KGHSH and LQKENI. The CDR3 nucleotides are TGTGCCAGCTCACCGCCCCCGGGACAGGGGAACGAGCAGTTCTTC. This encodes CASSPPPGQGNEQFF.